One and the same sample provided the 18 T cell receptor beta chains below, sequenced in a study of graft-versus-host responses after intestinal transplantation (dated by TCRdb to the early 2020s). The sample's time point label, in plain terms: cells obtained before transplantation from donor or recipient. Their recognized antigens are unknown. Libraries were prepared through the immunoSEQ multiplex PCR assay. Not all clones reach the TCRdb copy of this immuneACCESS table, which keeps in-frame sequences only. Checked studies attribute under half of the gap to unresolved V genes and leave the rest unexplained. The sample has around 97,000 clones on record, roughly 89% of them singletons. The ten biggest clones cover roughly 0.17% of the sample. The source material was unstimulated CD4+ T cells sorted from spleen or lymph node cells, sampled before transplant. These receptors were obtained from a human donor who was the organ donor for an intestinal transplant.

The CDR3 protein is CASSLGQGRNSPLHF. The CDR3 nucleotides read TGTGCCAGCAGCTTGGGACAGGGGAGGAATTCACCCCTCCACTTT. The chain joins TRBV7-6 to TRBJ1-6, with 10 bases aligning to TRBD1. The V gene end was trimmed by 3 bases and the J gene end by 7 bases; junction bases not matched to a gene: 3. The CDR3 is 15 residues long. CDR1 is SGHVS and CDR2 is FNYEAQ in the germline V gene.

V is TRBV25-1 and J is TRBJ1-2, with 7 bases that match TRBD1. CDR1 and CDR2 (germline): MGHDK, SYGVNS. V was pared by 4 bases and J by 2 bases, with 10 bases of the junction left unmatched. The length of the CDR3 is 16 residues. Written as DNA, the CDR3 is TGTGCCAGCAGTGCCAAAAGGTCAGGGGGGAACTATGGCTACACCTTC. As protein: CASSAKRSGGNYGYTF.

V is TRBV5-6 and J is TRBJ1-1, with TRBD1 matching 7 bases. Germline V lookup: CDR1 SGHDT, CDR2 YYEEEE. V was pared by 4 bases and J by 6 bases, with 6 bases of the junction left unmatched. The CDR3 consists of 13 residues. The CDR3 DNA reads TGTGCCAGCAGCCCTCAGGGGGTCCCTGAAGCTTTCTTT. It encodes CASSPQGVPEAFF.

The V and J genes are TRBV9 and TRBJ2-2, with TRBD1 matching over 8 bases. Per the germline V gene, CDR1 is SGDLS and CDR2 is YYNGEE. The V gene end was trimmed by 2 bases and the J gene end by 0 bases; junction bases not matched to a gene: 12. CDR3 size: 19 residues. Here the CDR3 DNA reads TGTGCCAGCAGCGTTTTCGCTACCGGGACAGGCGCGAACACCGGGGAGCTGTTTTTT. Encoded protein: CASSVFATGTGANTGELFF.

The DNA of the CDR3 is TGTGCCAGTAGTGACCAGCGGGGGGGCGTAGATACGCAGTATTTT. This codes for CASSDQRGGVDTQYF. This chain joins TRBV19 and TRBJ2-3; TRBD2 matches 10 bases. Trimming cost V 5 bases and J 5 bases; bases outside gene matches: 7. Germline loops: CDR1 LNHDA, CDR2 SQIVND (reference sequence). The CDR3 loop spans 15 amino acids.

The V and J genes are TRBV25-1 and TRBJ2-7, with D possibly TRBD1 on 6 matching bases. CDR1 and CDR2 (germline): MGHDK, SYGVNS. The CDR3 runs 15 residues. V was pared by 1 base and J by 1 base, with 11 bases between. CDR3 residues: CASSEFQGSSYEQYF. The CDR3 DNA reads TGTGCCAGCAGTGAATTTCAGGGGTCGTCCTACGAGCAGTACTTC.

The rearrangement links TRBV7-9 to TRBJ2-5; 7 bases match TRBD1. V shed 1 base and J 3 bases; nucleotides not matched to a gene: 8. Looked up from germline, CDR1 is SEHNR and CDR2 is FQNEAQ (reference sequence). This CDR3 is built from 16 residues. The CDR3 DNA reads as TGTGCCAGCAGCTTAGACGCGGACAGGCGAAAAGAGACCCAGTACTTC. The encoded protein is CASSLDADRRKETQYF.

Comment on this clone: Sequence at one end of the junction differs from germline and may be a read error. The chain links TRBV18 to TRBJ1-5; D remains unclear. Germline CDR1 reads KGHSH; CDR2 reads LQKENI. This CDR3 comprises 17 residues. CDR3 protein: CASSPEAGGLPGQPQHF. For the CDR3, the DNA is TGTGCCAGTTCACCGGAGGCAGGTGGCCTACCGGGGCAGCCCCAGCATTTT.

The V and J genes are TRBV6-4 and TRBJ2-7; a possible D gene is TRBD2 (5 bases). The ends were cut back, 0 bases at V and 8 bases at J, with 11 bases in the middle. Looked up from germline, CDR1 is MRHNA and CDR2 is SNTAGT. CDR3 length: 13 amino acids. This chain's CDR3 is CASSDSPAGKQYF. In DNA, the CDR3 is TGTGCCAGCAGTGACTCTCCGGCGGGTAAGCAGTACTTC.

The chain joins TRBV9 to TRBJ1-5; perhaps TRBD1 as D (6 bases). V was cut by 4 bases and J by 4 bases, with 15 bases left in between. This CDR3 contains 15 residues. Germline loops: CDR1 SGDLS, CDR2 YYNGEE. In DNA, the CDR3 is TGTGCCAGCAGCCCCCTTGCAGGGACAAATCAGCCCCAGCATTTT. This codes for CASSPLAGTNQPQHF.

The V call is TRBV7-3, the J call TRBJ2-5, with a possible D match to TRBD2 (7 bases). The CDR3 contains 15 residues. Trimming took off 2 bases at V and 5 bases at J, with 15 bases between the two ends. Germline lookup yields CDR1 SGHTA and CDR2 FQGTGA. CDR3 in amino acids: CASSLEGGPWETQYF. CDR3 nucleotide sequence: TGTGCCAGCAGCTTAGAGGGGGGGCCATGGGAGACCCAGTACTTC.

The chain links TRBV7-3 to TRBJ2-2; 10 nucleotides match TRBD1. Germline CDR1 reads SGHTA; CDR2 reads FQGTGA. The CDR3 is made up of 19 amino acids. The V and J ends lost 4 bases and 6 bases, in that order; junction bases with no gene match: 17. The CDR3: CASSYNRPGTGERAGELFF. As DNA, the CDR3 is TGTGCCAGCAGCTACAACAGACCTGGGACAGGGGAGAGAGCCGGGGAGCTGTTTTTT.

This chain links TRBV11-1 with TRBJ2-2; TRBD2 might be the D (5 bases). The V gene's germline CDR1 is SGHAT and CDR2 FQDESV (reference sequence). The CDR3 has 16 residues. Trimming took off 5 bases at V and 0 bases at J, with 13 bases between the two ends. The CDR3 is CASSASTRPNTGELFF. The DNA for the CDR3 is TGTGCCAGCAGCGCGTCTACTAGGCCGAACACCGGGGAGCTGTTTTTT.

The V and J genes are TRBV5-1 and TRBJ1-6; D gene ambiguous. Trimming removed 4 bases at V and 6 bases at J, with 14 bases between. CDR3 length equals 15 residues. Looked up from germline, CDR1 is SGHRS and CDR2 is YFSETQ. The CDR3 nucleotides are TGCGCCAGCAGCACGTTGCGGGGTAGTAATTCACCCCTCCACTTT. Its protein product is CASSTLRGSNSPLHF.

The V gene is TRBV6-7, the J gene TRBJ1-1; 10 positions agree with TRBD1. TRBV6-7 belongs to the ORF category, with a function that is uncertain. The CDR3 runs to 15 residues. The V gene end was trimmed by 7 bases and the J gene end by 8 bases; junction bases not matched to a gene: 13. The CDR3 nucleotides are TGTGCCAGCACCGAAGGGACAGGGGAGTATCGCGAAGCTTTCTTT. Translation: CASTEGTGEYREAFF.

This clone was counted once. The rearrangement links TRBV5-4 to TRBJ1-1, with 9 bases that match TRBD1. CDR3 size: 14 residues. Per germline, CDR1 SGHNT and CDR2 YYREEE (reference sequence). With 5 bases clipped from V and 4 bases from J, the junction kept 6 bases outside the gene matches. The CDR3 protein is CASRGTGFGTEAFF. The CDR3 nucleotides read TGTGCCAGCAGAGGGACAGGGTTCGGCACTGAAGCTTTCTTT.

CDR3 region: CASSPTGTGGYEQYF. The CDR3 nucleotides read TGTGCCAGCTCACCCACCGGGACAGGGGGCTACGAGCAGTACTTC. The chain combines TRBV18 with TRBJ2-7; TRBD1 matches at 11 bases. The CDR3 is 15 amino acids. The trim removed 3 bases at V and 3 bases at J, leaving 4 bases unmatched. Per the germline V gene, CDR1 is KGHSH and CDR2 is LQKENI.

The chain employs TRBV4-2 and TRBJ2-2, with TRBD2 matching over 10 bases. CDR3 length: 17 amino acids. V was pared by 1 base and J by 5 bases, with 7 bases of the junction left unmatched. Germline V gene data show CDR1 as LGHNA and CDR2 as YNFKEQ. This chain's CDR3 is CASSQAGWTSGTGELFF. For the CDR3, the DNA is TGTGCCAGCAGCCAAGCGGGATGGACTAGCGGAACCGGGGAGCTGTTTTTT.